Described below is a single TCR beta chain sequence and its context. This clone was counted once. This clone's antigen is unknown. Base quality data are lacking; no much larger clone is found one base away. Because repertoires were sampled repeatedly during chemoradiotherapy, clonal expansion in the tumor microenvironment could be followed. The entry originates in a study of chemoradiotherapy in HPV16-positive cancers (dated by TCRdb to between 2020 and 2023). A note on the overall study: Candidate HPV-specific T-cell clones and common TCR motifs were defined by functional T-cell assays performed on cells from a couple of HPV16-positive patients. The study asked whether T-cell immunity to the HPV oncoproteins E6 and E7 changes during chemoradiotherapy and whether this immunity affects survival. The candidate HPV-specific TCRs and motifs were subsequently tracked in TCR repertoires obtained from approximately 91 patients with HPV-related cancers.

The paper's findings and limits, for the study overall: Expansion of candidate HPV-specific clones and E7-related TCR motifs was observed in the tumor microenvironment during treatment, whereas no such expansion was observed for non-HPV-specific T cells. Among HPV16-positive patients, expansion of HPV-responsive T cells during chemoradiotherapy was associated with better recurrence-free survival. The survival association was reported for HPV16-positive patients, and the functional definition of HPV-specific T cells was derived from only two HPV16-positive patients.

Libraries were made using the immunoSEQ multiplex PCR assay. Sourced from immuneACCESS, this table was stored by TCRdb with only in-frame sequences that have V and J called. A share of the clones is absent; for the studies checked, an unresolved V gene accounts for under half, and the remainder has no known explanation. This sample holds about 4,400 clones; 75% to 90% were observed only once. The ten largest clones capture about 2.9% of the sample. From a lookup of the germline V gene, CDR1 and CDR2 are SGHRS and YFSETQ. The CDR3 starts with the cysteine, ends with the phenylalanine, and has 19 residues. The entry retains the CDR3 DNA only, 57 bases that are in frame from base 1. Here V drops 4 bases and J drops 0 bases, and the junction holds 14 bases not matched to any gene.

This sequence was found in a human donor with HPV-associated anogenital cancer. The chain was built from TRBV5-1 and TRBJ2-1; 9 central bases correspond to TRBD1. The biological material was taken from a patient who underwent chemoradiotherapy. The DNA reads TGCGCCAGCAGCCCCTCCCGGCGGGACAGGGTGAGCTCCTACAATGAGCAGTTCTTC. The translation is CASSPSRRDRVSSYNEQFF.